A single sample gave rise to the 15 T cell receptor beta chains below, sequenced in a study of blood T cells in healthy people across ages. A second PCR, run for roughly 7 to 12 cycles, used a sample-barcoded 5' primer plus a J-beta primer mix. TCRdb used MiXCR to reprocess the 5' RACE reads, holding one entry per CDR3 protein. The sample holds hundreds of thousands of distinct CDR3 sequences, roughly 50% seen once. Sequencing input: blood. All receptors come from a man in his forties in good health.

This clonotype was seen a few times. The J gene is TRBJ2-4, the V gene TRBV6-6; no firm D call. The closer fit of TRBJ2-7 to the DNA end suggests the J call may be wrong. The CDR3 spans 11 residues. Germline CDR1 reads MNHNY; CDR2 reads SVGAGI (reference sequence). The CDR3 coding sequence is TGTGCCAGCAGTTACTCTAACGAGCAGTACTTC. Its protein is CASSYSNEQYF.

This clonotype was counted a few times. The chain carries TRBV13 and TRBJ2-1, with 11 nucleotides matching TRBD2. Looked up from germline, CDR1 is PRHDT and CDR2 is FYEKMQ (reference sequence). The CDR3 has 15 residues. Losses at the gene ends were 6 bases for V and 6 bases for J; bases not matched to a gene: 7. In nucleotides, the CDR3 is TGTGCCAGCAGACTGACTAGCGGGATAGGCAATGAGCAGTTCTTC. This sequence encodes CASRLTSGIGNEQFF.

A single count supports this clonotype. This chain joins TRBV7-9 and TRBJ1-2; 10 nucleotides line up with TRBD1. CDR3 length: 14 amino acids. CDR1 SEHNR and CDR2 FQNEAQ come from the germline V gene (reference sequence). V lost 3 bases, J lost 8 bases, and 6 bases stayed unmatched. The CDR3 protein is CASSFKGTGDGYTF. The CDR3 nucleotides are TGTGCCAGCAGCTTCAAGGGGACAGGGGACGGCTACACCTTC.

The chain is built from TRBV28 and TRBJ2-5; no definite D call. Trimming cost V 5 bases and J 4 bases, with 8 bases left between them. Germline CDR1 is MDHEN and CDR2 is SYDVKM. The CDR3 runs to 12 residues. The CDR3 DNA follows: TGTGCCAGCAGTGCCCCCTTAGAGACCCAGTACTTC. It codes for CASSAPLETQYF.

The gene calls are TRBV20-1 and TRBJ2-7; D is unresolved. The J call is doubtful: the DNA matches TRBJ2-5 better. Germline V gene data show CDR1 as DFQATT and CDR2 as SNEGSKA (reference sequence). The CDR3 is 14 residues long. CDR3 sequence reads: CSASDTNPTMTQYF. The CDR3 coding sequence is TGCAGTGCTAGCGATACTAATCCCACAATGACCCAGTACTTC.

The chain joins TRBV20-1 to TRBJ2-1, with 10 bases matching TRBD1. The CDR3 totals 13 residues. Trimming took 5 bases from V and 8 from J; bases not matched to a gene: 6. Germline V CDR1 and CDR2: DFQATT, SNEGSKA (reference sequence). The CDR3 nucleotides read TGCAGTGCTCCGCCGGGACAGGGGTATGAGCAGTTCTTC. The encoded protein is CSAPPGQGYEQFF.

This chain connects TRBV28 to TRBJ2-5, with D possibly matching TRBD1 (6 bases). CDR1 MDHEN and CDR2 SYDVKM come from the germline V gene. The germline V and J ends were trimmed by 5 bases and 0 bases, with 16 bases remaining between them. The CDR3 contains 16 residues. CDR3 nucleotides: TGTGCCAGCAGTCCCGCAACGACAGGACACCAAGAGACCCAGTACTTC. It yields the protein CASSPATTGHQETQYF.

The chain uses TRBV28 and TRBJ2-1; 10 bases map to TRBD1. The CDR3 has 14 amino acids. Germline V gives CDR1 MDHEN, CDR2 SYDVKM. J lost 4 bases, V lost 6 bases, and 3 bases had no gene match. The CDR3 sequence is CASRGTGEYNEQFF. The CDR3 DNA is TGTGCCAGCAGGGGGACAGGGGAATACAATGAGCAGTTCTTC.

The gene calls are TRBV20-1 and TRBJ2-3, with 7 bases matching TRBD2. Germline CDR1 reads DFQATT; CDR2 reads SNEGSKA (reference sequence). V was pared by 1 base and J by 0 bases, with 1 base of the junction left unmatched. The CDR3 covers 14 residues. CDR3 DNA sequence: TGCAGTGCTAGAGGCGGGGGAAGCACAGATACGCAGTATTTT. Protein product: CSARGGGSTDTQYF.

The rearrangement joins TRBV12-3 or TRBV12-4 to TRBJ2-1, with D perhaps matching TRBD1 or TRBD2 (5 bases each). V gave up 6 bases and J gave up 7 bases, with 10 bases separating them. This CDR3 has 12 amino acids. As DNA, the CDR3 is TGTGCCAGCAGATCCAGGGAGAATGAGCAGTTCTTC. Translating gives CASRSRENEQFF.

The chain employs TRBV4-3 and TRBJ2-1; 7 bases line up with TRBD2. The J segment lost 0 bases and the V segment lost 0 bases, leaving 5 bases of the junction unmatched. The CDR3 is 17 residues long. The germline gives CDR1 LGHNA, CDR2 YSLEER. The CDR3 DNA is TGCGCCAGCAGCCAAGAAGCGGGGATGAGCTCCTACAATGAGCAGTTCTTC. Protein product: CASSQEAGMSSYNEQFF.

The table lists this clonotype with a few counts. The chain combines TRBV7-2 with TRBJ2-4; possibly TRBD2 for D (6 bases). The DNA end is more similar to TRBJ2-7, so the J call may be wrong. The length of the CDR3 is 14 residues. In germline, CDR1 is SGHTA, CDR2 FQGNSA. CDR3: CASSLGTSYAEQYF. DNA for the CDR3: TGTGCCAGCAGCTTAGGCACTAGCTATGCCGAGCAGTACTTC.

The chain is built from TRBV5-6 and TRBJ2-7, with a weak D call TRBD1 (6 bases). Germline CDR1 is SGHDT and CDR2 is YYEEEE. The CDR3 loop spans 14 amino acids. Trimming stripped 0 bases from V and 4 bases from J, with 11 bases between. The CDR3 here is CASSLVGAPYEQYF. CDR3 DNA sequence: TGTGCCAGCAGCTTGGTGGGGGCTCCGTACGAGCAGTACTTC.

V gene TRBV6-2 or TRBV6-3 combines with J gene TRBJ2-7; D is possibly TRBD1 or TRBD2 (5 bases each). With 6 bases removed from V and 6 bases from J, the gap between germline ends came to 18 bases. The germline V gene encodes CDR1 MNHEY and CDR2 SVGEGT. The CDR3 loop spans 14 amino acids. The CDR3: CASSHRGPPVEQYF. CDR3 nucleotides: TGTGCCAGCAGCCACCGGGGCCCTCCCGTCGAGCAGTACTTC.

This clonotype has a handful of counts. This chain connects TRBV20-1 to TRBJ2-3; D perhaps matches TRBD2 (6 bases). CDR3 length equals 15 residues. Germline V gene data show CDR1 as DFQATT and CDR2 as SNEGSKA (reference sequence). Trimming took off 3 bases at V and 1 base at J, with 14 bases between the two ends. CDR3 nucleotide sequence: TGCAGTGCTAGCCCCGGGGCGGGGCGCACAGATACGCAGTATTTT. Its protein product is CSASPGAGRTDTQYF.